This TCR beta chain was identified in a study of monozygotic twins with inflammatory bowel disease (dated by TCRdb to the late 2010s). Notes on the research overall: A total of about 28 monozygotic twin pairs were included in the full study, comprising nine German pairs (four IBD-concordant, five IBD-discordant) and 19 IBD-discordant Danish pairs. Each individual had, on average, about 151 000 unique TCRalpha sequences and 181 000 unique TCRbeta sequences available for analysis. The search for disease-associated traits relied mainly on comparing, within discordant pairs, IBD patients with their genetically identical healthy co-twins.

CDR1 LNHDA and CDR2 SQIVND were looked up in the germline V gene (reference sequence). From its cysteine to its phenylalanine, the CDR3 spans 16 amino acids. No DNA was logged. In the case of this clonotype: Its antigen has not been determined.

Findings and caveats that apply to the study as a whole: Because patients received different immunosuppressive treatments, the repertoires may have picked up extra background noise and variability between individuals. Different T cell subtypes could not be distinguished in the analysis. Compared with healthy twins, IBD patients had fewer clonotypes in common with other individuals, a difference most pronounced in patients showing signs of disease activity. Measured by the inverse Simpson index, TCRbeta repertoire diversity was lower in IBD patients than in their healthy co-twins. Concordant and discordant twins showed no difference in repertoire similarity, possibly because of limited statistical power. No single strong signal or clonotype linked to IBD turned up in the results, so the idea that one exists was not supported.

From each donor, an approximately 2.5 ml peripheral blood sample was collected into PAXgene tubes and kept at -80 degrees C. Total RNA was isolated from whole blood with the PAXgene blood miRNA kit on an automated QIAcube, without T cell sorting. Deep TCRalpha and TCRbeta repertoire profiling with unique molecular barcoding was performed on peripheral blood of monozygotic twin pairs concordant or discordant for inflammatory bowel disease. For every twin pair, smoking habits were documented, and each individual was categorised as a current, former or never smoker. The method was 5' RACE. For each TCR library, 3,500 to 4,500 ng of total RNA was used. For each sample, cDNA synthesis with SMARTScribe reverse transcriptase was split into eight separate reactions. During cDNA synthesis, unique molecular identifiers containing a 6-nucleotide sample barcode were introduced by template switching. TCRalpha and TCRbeta cDNA was amplified in two nested PCRs of about 17 and 10 cycles, and bead purification was carried out after each PCR. Before amplification, the cDNA was treated with uracil DNA-glycosylase and purified using the QIAquick PCR purification kit. In the second PCR, Illumina TruSeq-compatible adapters and sample-specific barcodes were added. TapeStation and Qubit were used to check library quality and concentration, and 4.5 to 6 ng of each library was pooled. Sequencing of the pooled libraries was done on an Illumina HiSeq2500 single-index Rapid Run using custom sequencing primers and 2 x 100 bp reads. In the paper's pipeline: PCR and sequencing errors were corrected by UMI-based consensus assembly using MiGEC version 1.2.6. V(D)J alignment, clonotype assembly and CDR3 extraction were performed with MiXCR version 2.1.1. To normalise gene usage, clonotype sharing and MAIT/NKT TCR abundance, the analysis used the top 1000, 10 000 and 20 000 clonotypes per sample. After downsampling to 27 000 UMIs, diversity was calculated as the inverse Simpson index using the vegan R package. Paired Mann-Whitney U tests on discordant twin pairs were used, with Benjamini-Hochberg multiple-testing correction. Following TCRdb reprocessing, every CDR3 protein sequence forms one entry, and DNA is not provided. These V and J calls are TCRdb output, not the study's own analysis. The sample table on file contains 110,000 to 150,000 distinct CDR3 sequences. The ten most abundant clones make up about 1.2% of the sample.

The sequence was collected from a human donor with ulcerative colitis or Crohn's disease, or a healthy co-twin of an affected twin (not recorded which). This chain joins TRBV19 to TRBJ2-3. The sample consisted of blood. This receptor carries the CDR3 CASSLSLDLSTDTQYF.